These 2 T cell receptor beta chains came from one sample sequenced in a study of post-analysis software for immune sequencing data. Researchers reported that TCR beta cDNA libraries carried unique molecular identifiers. MiXCR, run by TCRdb on the PCR reads, gives a single entry per CDR3 protein. Of hundreds of thousands of distinct CDR3 sequences in the sample, roughly 29% were seen once. Their antigen targets remain unknown. Findings and caveats of the study: In patients, TRBV5-6, TRBV5-1 and TRBV20-1 belonged to several TRBV segments found more frequently than in controls.

Sequenced sample: blood. These receptor sequences come from a girl aged 10-17 years with multiple sclerosis.

Note on this clonotype: A read error is possible here, since a much larger clone lies one base away. The V and J genes are TRBV7-9 and TRBJ2-3; D gene unclear. CDR1 SEHNR and CDR2 FQNEAQ come from the germline V gene (reference sequence). Trimming cost V 5 bases and J 4 bases, with 7 bases left between them. The CDR3 is 12 amino acids. CDR3 protein: CASSQTPDTQYF. DNA of the CDR3: TGTGCCAGCAGCCAAACCCCAGATACGCAGTATTTT. Combining the CDR3 with reference TRBV7-9 and TRBJ2-3 gives the whole variable domain DTGVSQNPRHKITKRGQNVTFRCDPISEHNRLYWYRQTLGQGPEFLTYFQNEAQLEKSRLLSDRFSAERPKGSFSTLEIQRTEQGDSAMYLCASSQTPDTQYFGPGTRLTVL.

This clonotype was counted a single time. This may stem from a read error, because a much larger clone lies one nucleotide away. The J gene is TRBJ2-7, the V gene TRBV6-5; 8 bases line up with TRBD1. Germline lookup yields CDR1 MNHEY and CDR2 SVGAGI. The CDR3 is 13 residues long. The CDR3 nucleotides are TGTGCCGGCAGAGTGGACAGGGAGTACGAGCAGTACTTC. Translation gives CAGRVDREYEQYF.